This paragraph reports one T cell receptor (beta chain). This clone was observed a single time. Its antigen is not yet known. No base quality values were provided; no much bigger clone lies one nucleotide off. TCRbeta CDR3 regions were amplified from genomic DNA using the immunoSEQ Assay, a bias-controlled multiplex PCR. On the study's bioinformatics: Within the assay, amplification of reference gene primers was used to estimate how many nucleated cells each sample contained. Sequence reads were collapsed and filtered to measure the absolute abundance of every unique TCRbeta CDR3 rearrangement. For each sample, productive Simpson clonality was calculated by taking the square root of Simpson's diversity index across productive rearrangements. What TCRdb holds here is the immuneACCESS table cut down to in-frame rearrangements. Part of the clones is not present; checked against another copy, under half of the missing clones reflect an unresolved V gene, and the others are unexplained. That table is the source of V, J and clone size, and D and trimming were worked out from the DNA. This sample lists about 250,000 clones; around four fifths were detected once. The leading ten clones occupy approximately 4.5% of the sample.

Whole blood was collected in K2EDTA tubes by collaborating institutions according to the institutions' own protocols. For TCRbeta analysis, collaborator samples were shipped as frozen whole blood, as isolated PBMCs, or as DNA extracted from either sample type. The data were taken from a study of blood T cell repertoires in COVID-19 (dated by TCRdb to the early 2020s). In terms of the full investigation: The collaborator samples originated in the United States, Italy and Spain and spanned the acute and convalescent phases of COVID-19. The material from the prospective study consisted of cDNA or gDNA derived from T cells, B-cell-depleted T cells, or PBMCs. The dataset comprised deeply sampled blood TCRbeta repertoires from subjects exposed to, actively infected with, or recovered from COVID-19. The repertoires were made available in a free public database intended to serve as a resource for research on the immune response to SARS-CoV-2. The samples were drawn from two sources: the first 160 participants of the ongoing ImmuneRACE study, and 950 to 1,500 subjects contributed by 6 global collaborators. The sample metadata nearly always contained a de-identified subject ID, COVID-19 status, age in years and sex. HLA class I and class II types, where available, came from metadata supplied by the sample provider rather than from assay-based typing. What the authors observed across the whole study: The quantity of clinical and demographic metadata differed by source and by participant and was supplied without curation.

From the cysteine through the phenylalanine, the CDR3 covers 15 amino acids. The sequence is cut down to CDR3 DNA, 45 bases in frame from base 1. V is pared back by 0 bases and J by 4 bases, with 12 bases lying between the germline termini. The germline V gene provides CDR1 KGHSH and CDR2 LQKENI. Sample: peripheral blood. This receptor was identified in an older woman with acute or convalescent COVID-19. The V and J segments used are TRBV18 and TRBJ1-1, and TRBD1 may be the D gene, going by 6 matching bases. The CDR3 corresponds to CASSPPLDRFTEAFF. The sequence in DNA is TGTGCCAGCTCACCACCGCTGGACAGATTCACTGAAGCTTTCTTT.